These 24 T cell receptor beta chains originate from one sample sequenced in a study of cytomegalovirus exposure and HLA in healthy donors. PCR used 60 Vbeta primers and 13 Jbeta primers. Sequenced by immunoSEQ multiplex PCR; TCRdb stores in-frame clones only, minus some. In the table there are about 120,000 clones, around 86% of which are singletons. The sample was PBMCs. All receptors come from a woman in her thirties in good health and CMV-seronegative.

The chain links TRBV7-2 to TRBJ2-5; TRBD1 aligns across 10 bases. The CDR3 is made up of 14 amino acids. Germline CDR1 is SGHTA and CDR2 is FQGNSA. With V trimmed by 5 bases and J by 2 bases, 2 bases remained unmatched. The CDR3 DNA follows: TGTGCCAGCAGCACGGACAGGGGGCAAGAGACCCAGTACTTC. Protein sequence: CASSTDRGQETQYF.

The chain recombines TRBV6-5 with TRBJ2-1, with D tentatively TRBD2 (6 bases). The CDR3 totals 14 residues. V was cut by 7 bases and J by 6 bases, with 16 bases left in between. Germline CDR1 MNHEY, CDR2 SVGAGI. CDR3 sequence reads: CASTRAEEGNEQFF. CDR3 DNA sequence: TGTGCCAGCACCCGGGCGGAGGAGGGCAATGAGCAGTTCTTC.

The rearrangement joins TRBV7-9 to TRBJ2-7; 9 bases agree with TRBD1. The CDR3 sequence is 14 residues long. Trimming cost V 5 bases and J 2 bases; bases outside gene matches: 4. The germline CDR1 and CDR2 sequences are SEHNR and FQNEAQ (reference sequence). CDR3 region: CASSNRDRAYEQYF. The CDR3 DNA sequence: TGTGCCAGCAGCAATCGGGACAGGGCCTACGAGCAGTACTTC.

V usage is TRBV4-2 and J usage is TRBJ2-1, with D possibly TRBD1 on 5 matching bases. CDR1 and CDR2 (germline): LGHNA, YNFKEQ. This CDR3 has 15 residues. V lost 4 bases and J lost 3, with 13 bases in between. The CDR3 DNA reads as TGTGCCAGCAGCCCGACAGACTCCAACTACAATGAGCAGTTCTTC. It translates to CASSPTDSNYNEQFF.

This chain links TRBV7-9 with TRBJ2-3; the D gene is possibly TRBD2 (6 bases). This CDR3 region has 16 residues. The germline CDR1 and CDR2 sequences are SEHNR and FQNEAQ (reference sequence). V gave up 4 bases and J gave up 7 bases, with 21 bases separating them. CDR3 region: CASSSPPRGDRHTQYF. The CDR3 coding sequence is TGTGCCAGCAGCTCTCCCCCGCGCGGGGACCGCCATACGCAGTATTTT.

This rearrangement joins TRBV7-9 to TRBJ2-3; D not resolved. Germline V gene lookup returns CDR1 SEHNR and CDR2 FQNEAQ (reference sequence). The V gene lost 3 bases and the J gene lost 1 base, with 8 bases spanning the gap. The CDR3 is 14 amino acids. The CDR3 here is CASSFLAGTDTQYF. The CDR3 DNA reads TGTGCCAGCAGCTTCCTCGCGGGCACAGATACGCAGTATTTT.

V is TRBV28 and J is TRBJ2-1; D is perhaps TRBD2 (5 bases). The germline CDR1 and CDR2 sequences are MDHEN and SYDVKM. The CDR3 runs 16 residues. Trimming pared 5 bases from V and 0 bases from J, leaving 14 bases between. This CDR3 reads CASSKVQRSSYNEQFF. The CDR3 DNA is TGTGCCAGCAGTAAAGTACAGCGGAGCTCCTACAATGAGCAGTTCTTC.

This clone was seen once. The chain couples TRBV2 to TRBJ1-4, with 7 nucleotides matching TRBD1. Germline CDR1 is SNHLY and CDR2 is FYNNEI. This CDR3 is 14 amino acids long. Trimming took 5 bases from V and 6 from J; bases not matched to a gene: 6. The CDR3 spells CASSRAGTDEKLFF. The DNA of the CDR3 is TGTGCCAGCAGTAGAGCCGGGACAGATGAAAAACTGTTTTTT.

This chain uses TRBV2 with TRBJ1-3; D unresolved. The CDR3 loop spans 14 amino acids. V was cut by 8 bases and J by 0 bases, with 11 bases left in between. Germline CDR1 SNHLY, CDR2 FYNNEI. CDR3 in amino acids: CASRFASSGNTIYF. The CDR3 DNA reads TGTGCCAGCCGATTTGCGAGCTCTGGAAACACCATATATTTT. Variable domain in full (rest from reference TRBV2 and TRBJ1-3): EPEVTQTPSHQVTQMGQEVILRCVPISNHLYFYWYRQILGQKVEFLVSFYNNEISEKSEIFDDQFSVERPDGSNFTLKIRSTKLEDSAMYFCASRFASSGNTIYFGEGSWLTVV.

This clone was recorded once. CDR3 protein: CASSSRGQGGTEAFF. CDR3 bases: TGTGCCAGTAGTTCAAGGGGACAGGGGGGAACTGAAGCTTTCTTT. J is TRBJ1-1 and V is TRBV19, with 11 positions matching TRBD1. The germline V gene has CDR1 LNHDA and CDR2 SQIVND (reference sequence). This CDR3 is built from 15 residues. Losses at the gene ends were 5 bases for V and 5 bases for J; bases not matched to a gene: 7. Full variable domain (rest looked up from reference TRBV19 and TRBJ1-1): DGGITQSPKYLFRKEGQNVTLSCEQNLNHDAMYWYRQDPGQGLRLIYYSQIVNDFQKGDIAEGYSVSREKKESFPLTVTSAQKNPTAFYLCASSSRGQGGTEAFFGQGTRLTVV.

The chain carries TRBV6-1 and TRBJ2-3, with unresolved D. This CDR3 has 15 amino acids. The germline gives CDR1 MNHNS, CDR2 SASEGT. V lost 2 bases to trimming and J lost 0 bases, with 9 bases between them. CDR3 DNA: TGTGCCAGCAGTGAACGGTCGTCTAGCACAGATACGCAGTATTTT. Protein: CASSERSSSTDTQYF.

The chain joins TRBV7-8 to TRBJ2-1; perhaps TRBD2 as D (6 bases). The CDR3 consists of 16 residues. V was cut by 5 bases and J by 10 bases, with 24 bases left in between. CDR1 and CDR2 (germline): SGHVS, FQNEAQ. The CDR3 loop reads CASSPTGPGVGEEQFF. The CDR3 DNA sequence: TGTGCCAGCAGCCCCACGGGGCCGGGAGTAGGCGAGGAGCAGTTCTTC. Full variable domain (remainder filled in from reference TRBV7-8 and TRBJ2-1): GAGVSQSPRYKVAKRGQDVALRCDPISGHVSLFWYQQALGQGPEFLTYFQNEAQLDKSGLPSDRFFAERPEGSVSTLKIQRTQQEDSAVYLCASSPTGPGVGEEQFFGPGTRLTVL.

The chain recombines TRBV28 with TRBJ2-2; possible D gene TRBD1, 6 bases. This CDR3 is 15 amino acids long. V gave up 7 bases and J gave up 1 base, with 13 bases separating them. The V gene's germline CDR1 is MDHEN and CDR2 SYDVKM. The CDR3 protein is CASIHPGQNTGELFF. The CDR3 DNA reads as TGTGCCAGCATCCATCCGGGACAGAACACCGGGGAGCTGTTTTTT.

CDR3: CASSLGVWDSSYEQYF. The CDR3 DNA reads as TGCGCCAGCAGCTTGGGAGTCTGGGACTCCTCCTACGAGCAGTACTTC. The rearrangement uses TRBV5-1 and TRBJ2-7, with TRBD2 as a possible D gene (6 bases). Germline assignment: CDR1 SGHRS and CDR2 YFSETQ. V lost 0 bases, J lost 0 bases, and 13 bases lay in between. This CDR3 has 16 amino acids.

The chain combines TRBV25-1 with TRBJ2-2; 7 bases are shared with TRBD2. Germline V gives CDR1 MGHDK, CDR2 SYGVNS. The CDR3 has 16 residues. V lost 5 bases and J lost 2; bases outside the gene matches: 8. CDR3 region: CASSWGGTFNTGELFF. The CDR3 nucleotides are TGTGCCAGCAGTTGGGGGGGGACTTTTAACACCGGGGAGCTGTTTTTT.

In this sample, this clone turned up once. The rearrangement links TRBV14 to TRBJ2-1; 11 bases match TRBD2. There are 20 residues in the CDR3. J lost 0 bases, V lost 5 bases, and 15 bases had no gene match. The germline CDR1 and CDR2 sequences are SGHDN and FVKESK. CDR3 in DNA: TGTGCCAGCAGCTCCCCCCTAGCGGGAGGAGGTTCTAGCTCCTACAATGAGCAGTTCTTC. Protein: CASSSPLAGGGSSSYNEQFF.

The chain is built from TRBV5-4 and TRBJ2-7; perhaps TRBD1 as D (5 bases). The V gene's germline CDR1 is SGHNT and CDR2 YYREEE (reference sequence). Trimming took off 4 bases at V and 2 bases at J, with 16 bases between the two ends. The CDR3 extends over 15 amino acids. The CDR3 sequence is CASSPRQGLAYEQYF. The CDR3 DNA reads TGTGCCAGCAGCCCCCGTCAGGGATTGGCCTACGAGCAGTACTTC.

The chain's CDR3 is CASSNRGFWDTEAFF. In nucleotides, the CDR3 is TGTGCCAGCAGCAACCGGGGGTTCTGGGACACTGAAGCTTTCTTT. The chain is built from TRBV7-2 and TRBJ1-1; TRBD1 is a possible D gene (5 bases). The CDR3 has 15 amino acids. Germline V gives CDR1 SGHTA, CDR2 FQGNSA. The V and J ends lost 5 bases and 3 bases respectively, with 16 bases between them.

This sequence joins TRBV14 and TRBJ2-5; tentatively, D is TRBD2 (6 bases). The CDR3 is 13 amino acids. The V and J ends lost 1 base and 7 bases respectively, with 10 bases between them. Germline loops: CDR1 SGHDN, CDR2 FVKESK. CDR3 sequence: CASSQGQEGTQYF. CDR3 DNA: TGTGCCAGCAGCCAAGGCCAGGAGGGGACCCAGTACTTC.

The CDR3 nucleotides read TGTGCCAGCAGCTTGGACAGGGGGCTAGAGACCCAGTACTTC. It is translated as CASSLDRGLETQYF. The V gene is TRBV5-6, the J gene TRBJ2-5, with 9 positions matching TRBD1. V lost 0 bases to trimming and J lost 4 bases; unmatched junction nucleotides: 1. Per germline, CDR1 SGHDT and CDR2 YYEEEE. This CDR3 comprises 14 residues.

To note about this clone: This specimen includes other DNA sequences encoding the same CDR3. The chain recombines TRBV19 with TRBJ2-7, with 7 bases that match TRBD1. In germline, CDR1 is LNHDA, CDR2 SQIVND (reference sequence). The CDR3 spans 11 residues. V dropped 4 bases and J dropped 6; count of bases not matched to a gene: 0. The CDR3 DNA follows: TGTGCCAGTAGTACAGGGGGCGAGCAGTACTTC. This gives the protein CASSTGGEQYF.

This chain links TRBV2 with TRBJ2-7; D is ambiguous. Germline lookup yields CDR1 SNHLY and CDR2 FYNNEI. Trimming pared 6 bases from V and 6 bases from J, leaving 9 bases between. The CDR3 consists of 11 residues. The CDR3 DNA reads TGTGCCAGCAGGGTTAAACTCGAGCAGTACTTC. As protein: CASRVKLEQYF.

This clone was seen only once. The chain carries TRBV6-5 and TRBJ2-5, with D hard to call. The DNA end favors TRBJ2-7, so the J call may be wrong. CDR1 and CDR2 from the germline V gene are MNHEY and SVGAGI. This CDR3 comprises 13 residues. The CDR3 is CASSYLWAYEQYF. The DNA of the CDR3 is TGTGCCAGCAGTTATTTATGGGCCTACGAGCAGTACTTC.

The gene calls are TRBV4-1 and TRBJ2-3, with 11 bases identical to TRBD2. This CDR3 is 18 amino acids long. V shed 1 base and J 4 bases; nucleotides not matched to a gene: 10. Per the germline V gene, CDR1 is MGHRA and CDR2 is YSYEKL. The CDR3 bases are TGCGCCAGCAGCCAAGCCCTCACTAGCGGGAGAGAATCAGATACGCAGTATTTT. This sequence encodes CASSQALTSGRESDTQYF.